One sample yielded the 4 T cell receptor beta chains listed below, sequenced in a study of blood T cell repertoires in COVID-19. Some clones are missing from TCRdb's copy, which holds only in-frame ones; the method was immunoSEQ multiplex PCR. The sample includes roughly 34,000 clones, 80% to 90% of them seen just once. Input material: peripheral blood. The receptors here all came from a woman older than 75 with active or convalescent COVID-19.

The rearrangement links TRBV2 to TRBJ1-5; no clear D. The germline V gene encodes CDR1 SNHLY and CDR2 FYNNEI. The CDR3 runs 12 residues. Deletions cut 3 bases from V and 10 bases from J, with 10 bases between. The CDR3 DNA reads as TGTGCCAGCAGTGAGAGTCTTTTTCCCCAGCATTTT. Residues: CASSESLFPQHF.

This clone was picked up a small number of times. The CDR3 loop is CASRQDTSGELFF. The CDR3 coding sequence is TGTGCCAGCAGGCAGGACACCTCCGGGGAGCTGTTTTTT. The V and J genes are TRBV2 and TRBJ2-2, with a tentative D call TRBD1 (5 bases). Trimming took 6 bases from V and 6 from J, leaving 11 bases between them. Germline CDR1 is SNHLY and CDR2 is FYNNEI. The CDR3 has 13 amino acids.

The chain carries TRBV3-1 (or the pseudogene TRBV3-2) and TRBJ2-7, with TRBD1 matching over 10 bases. The CDR3 totals 17 residues. The V and J ends lost 3 bases and 4 bases, in that order; junction bases with no gene match: 12. Per the germline V gene, CDR1 is LGHDT and CDR2 is YNNKEL (reference sequence). CDR3 bases: TGTGCCAGCAGCCATTCCCCGGGACAGGGGTATATTTACGAGCAGTACTTC. Its protein is CASSHSPGQGYIYEQYF.

The chain joins TRBV29-1 to TRBJ2-3; TRBD2 matches 9 bases. Germline lookup yields CDR1 SQVTM and CDR2 ANQGSEA. This CDR3 has 16 amino acids. The V and J ends lost 7 bases and 1 base, in that order; junction bases with no gene match: 12. In DNA, the CDR3 is TGCAGCGGGTCTCTACTTTTAGCGGGGGGCACAGATACGCAGTATTTT. Translating gives CSGSLLLAGGTDTQYF.